The 21 T cell receptor beta chains below all came from one sample that was sequenced in a study of graft-versus-host responses after intestinal transplantation (dated by TCRdb to the early 2020s). The protocol used for the library was the immunoSEQ multiplex PCR assay. TCRdb holds this immuneACCESS table with in-frame rearrangements only. Some clones are missing; in checked studies, unresolved V genes explain under half, and the rest has no known cause. The sample table contains around 100,000 clones; only one count was recorded for roughly 87% of them. The top ten clones comprise around 1% of the sample. No antigen is known for these receptors. The sample's time point label is to be understood as: cells obtained before transplantation from donor or recipient. This specimen consisted of unstimulated CD4+ T cells sorted from spleen or lymph node cells, obtained before transplant. These receptors were obtained from a human donor who was the organ donor for an intestinal transplant.

The CDR3 reads CASSIHDLNTIYF. CDR3 DNA: TGTGCCAGTAGTATACACGACTTGAACACCATATATTTT. The J gene is TRBJ1-3, the V gene TRBV19, with D unresolved. There are 13 residues in the CDR3. The ends were cut back, 2 bases at V and 7 bases at J, with 9 bases in the middle. Germline loops: CDR1 LNHDA, CDR2 SQIVND (reference sequence).

This chain uses TRBV19 with TRBJ1-1; TRBD1 agrees at 7 bases. V shed 3 bases, J shed 3 bases, and the junction held 13 bases outside the gene matches. CDR3 length: 17 residues. The germline gives CDR1 LNHDA, CDR2 SQIVND (reference sequence). CDR3 DNA sequence: TGTGCCAGTAGTATGAGGTACAGGGGTGTTGGGGACACTGAAGCTTTCTTT. Translated: CASSMRYRGVGDTEAFF.

The rearrangement links TRBV29-1 to TRBJ1-1, with a tentative D call TRBD1 (5 bases). This CDR3 region has 11 residues. Deletions cut 6 bases from V and 6 bases from J, with 11 bases between. CDR1 and CDR2 (germline): SQVTM, ANQGSEA. CDR3 in amino acids: CSVTGGSEAFF. In DNA form, the CDR3 reads TGCAGCGTGACCGGGGGGTCTGAAGCTTTCTTT.

This rearrangement joins TRBV5-1 to TRBJ2-3; D uncertain. V lost 3 bases and J 1 base, leaving 12 bases between the germline ends. Germline V lookup: CDR1 SGHRS, CDR2 YFSETQ. The CDR3 runs 15 residues. The CDR3 spells CASSSRTDGTDTQYF. In DNA, the CDR3 is TGCGCCAGCAGCTCCCGAACAGACGGCACAGATACGCAGTATTTT. The variable domain in full, with the rest retrieved from reference TRBV5-1 and TRBJ2-3, is KAGVTQTPRYLIKTRGQQVTLSCSPISGHRSVSWYQQTPGQGLQFLFEYFSETQRNKGNFPGRFSGRQFSNSRSEMNVSTLELGDSALYLCASSSRTDGTDTQYFGPGTRLTVL.

The chain carries TRBV11-1 and TRBJ2-7, with D unclear. CDR3 length: 14 residues. V lost 2 bases, J lost 5 bases, and 13 bases lay in between. Germline loops: CDR1 SGHAT, CDR2 FQDESV (reference sequence). The CDR3 sequence is CASSLYPLQDEQYF. The CDR3 bases are TGTGCCAGCAGCTTATATCCTCTTCAGGACGAGCAGTACTTC.

The chain joins TRBV4-1 to TRBJ1-6; D remains ambiguous. This CDR3 contains 17 residues. Germline CDR1 reads MGHRA; CDR2 reads YSYEKL. Trimming stripped 4 bases from V and 7 bases from J, with 20 bases between. CDR3 residues: CASSPSLPRVGNSPLHF. The DNA of the CDR3 is TGCGCCAGCAGCCCATCACTTCCAAGGGTAGGGAATTCACCCCTCCACTTT.

The chain joins TRBV15 to TRBJ1-5; D perhaps matches TRBD1 (5 bases). The CDR3 runs to 15 residues. V gave up 3 bases and J gave up 3 bases, with 12 bases separating them. The V gene's germline CDR1 is LNHNV and CDR2 YYDKDF (reference sequence). CDR3 sequence: CATSRGGTLNQPQHF. CDR3 bases: TGTGCCACCAGCAGGGGTGGGACGCTCAATCAGCCCCAGCATTTT.

The rearrangement joins TRBV7-9 to TRBJ1-2; D is uncertain. This CDR3 is 14 amino acids long. With 4 bases removed from V and 5 bases from J, the gap between germline ends came to 14 bases. Germline V CDR1 and CDR2: SEHNR, FQNEAQ (reference sequence). CDR3 sequence reads: CASSSTRLLYGYTF. The CDR3, as DNA: TGTGCCAGCAGCTCCACCCGGCTCCTATATGGCTACACCTTC.

The genes are TRBV7-9 and TRBJ1-2, with D uncertain. The CDR3 consists of 14 residues. V was cut by 1 base and J by 0 bases, with 6 bases left in between. The germline CDR1 and CDR2 sequences are SEHNR and FQNEAQ (reference sequence). The CDR3 loop reads CASSLDAANYGYTF. The CDR3 bases are TGTGCCAGCAGCTTAGACGCAGCTAACTATGGCTACACCTTC.

V is TRBV2 and J is TRBJ1-4; a weak D match, TRBD1 (5 bases). The CDR3 is made up of 16 amino acids. Germline V gene data show CDR1 as SNHLY and CDR2 as FYNNEI. Trimming took 4 bases from V and 7 from J, leaving 19 bases between them. CDR3 nucleotides: TGTGCCAGCAGTGTAACAGGTGCGGGGTCGGGTGAAAAACTGTTTTTT. Translated: CASSVTGAGSGEKLFF.

The rearrangement joins TRBV14 to TRBJ2-1, with D uncertain. The CDR3 consists of 12 residues. The germline V gene encodes CDR1 SGHDN and CDR2 FVKESK. The germline V and J ends were trimmed by 0 bases and 12 bases, with 9 bases remaining between them. CDR3: CASSQESRGQFF. The CDR3 DNA is TGTGCCAGCAGCCAAGAATCGAGAGGGCAGTTCTTC.

This chain links TRBV7-6 with TRBJ1-1, with D unresolved. The CDR3 length is 13 residues. Trimming left V 1 base short and J 2 bases short, with 5 bases between. Germline V gene sequence: CDR1 SGHVS, CDR2 FNYEAQ. The CDR3 here is CASSLGYNTEAFF. The CDR3 nucleotides read TGTGCCAGCAGCTTAGGGTATAACACTGAAGCTTTCTTT.

This clone came up a few times. This rearrangement joins TRBV5-1 to TRBJ1-5; a weak D match, TRBD1 (5 bases). The CDR3 is 14 amino acids. The V end was cut by 1 base, the J end by 5 bases, with 10 bases between. Germline CDR1 and CDR2: SGHRS and YFSETQ. The CDR3 DNA is TGCGCCAGCAGCTTGTCAGGGTTCGATCAGCCCCAGCATTTT. Protein: CASSLSGFDQPQHF.

The chain couples TRBV6-6 to TRBJ2-1; 8 nucleotides align to TRBD1. The V gene's germline CDR1 is MNHNY and CDR2 SVGAGI (reference sequence). The CDR3 spans 16 residues. Trimming cost V 0 bases and J 8 bases; bases outside gene matches: 9. CDR3 loop: CASSYSARGLGDEQFF. CDR3 nucleotide sequence: TGTGCCAGCAGTTACTCCGCCAGGGGGCTTGGGGATGAGCAGTTCTTC.

The rearrangement links TRBV11-3 to TRBJ2-3; weak D call: TRBD2 (6 bases). Trimming left V 5 bases short and J 5 bases short, with 8 bases between. Germline values: CDR1 SGHNT, CDR2 YENEEA. This CDR3 is built from 12 residues. CDR3 sequence reads: CASSPGGDTQYF. Written as DNA, the CDR3 is TGTGCCAGCAGCCCCGGGGGAGATACGCAGTATTTT.

V gene TRBV4-1 combines with J gene TRBJ2-1; 11 bases fit TRBD2. With V trimmed by 4 bases and J by 7 bases, 9 bases remained unmatched. This CDR3 comprises 16 residues. Germline loops: CDR1 MGHRA, CDR2 YSYEKL. The CDR3 loop reads CASSRGLAGGHNEQFF. In DNA form, the CDR3 reads TGCGCCAGCAGCCGCGGTCTAGCGGGGGGTCATAATGAGCAGTTCTTC.

The chain employs TRBV28 and TRBJ1-1; tentative D call: TRBD1 (6 bases). This CDR3 is built from 14 residues. V dropped 3 bases and J dropped 1 base, with 9 bases sitting between them. Germline CDR1 and CDR2: MDHEN and SYDVKM. The CDR3 spells CASSLRGRNTEAFF. The CDR3, as DNA: TGTGCCAGCAGTTTGCGGGGGCGGAACACTGAAGCTTTCTTT.

The rearrangement joins TRBV27 to TRBJ1-1; D ambiguous. This CDR3 has 13 residues. The germline CDR1 and CDR2 sequences are MNHEY and SMNVEV (reference sequence). V was pared by 3 bases and J by 1 base, with 6 bases between. This chain's CDR3 is CASSFYWNTEAFF. The CDR3 nucleotides read TGTGCCAGCAGTTTCTATTGGAACACTGAAGCTTTCTTT.

The rearrangement uses TRBV6-5 and TRBJ2-7; 7 bases are a match to TRBD2. This CDR3 region has 13 residues. From germline, CDR1 is MNHEY and CDR2 SVGAGI. V trimming: 2 bases; J trimming: 2 bases; junction bases outside the gene matches: 0. CDR3 DNA: TGTGCCAGCAGTTACGGGACTACCTACGAGCAGTACTTC. Translating gives CASSYGTTYEQYF.

V gene TRBV10-1 combines with J gene TRBJ2-3; 16 bases line up with TRBD2. CDR1 and CDR2 (germline): WNHNN, SYGVQD (reference sequence). The CDR3 totals 18 residues. The V gene end was trimmed by 4 bases and the J gene end by 2 bases; junction bases not matched to a gene: 6. CDR3 sequence (DNA): TGCGCCAGCAGTGTCCCGGGACTAGCGGGGGGGCCCACAGATACGCAGTATTTT. Translating it yields CASSVPGLAGGPTDTQYF.

Here the CDR3 DNA reads TGTGCCAGCAGCTCGCGGCGGCAGGGGGCCGCGGATGGCTACACCTTC. It is translated as CASSSRRQGAADGYTF. The chain recombines TRBV7-9 with TRBJ1-2; TRBD1 agrees at 8 bases. The CDR3 runs to 16 residues. The V gene end was trimmed by 4 bases and the J gene end by 6 bases; junction bases not matched to a gene: 13. Germline-derived CDR1 and CDR2 are SEHNR and FQNEAQ (reference sequence).